A single sample is the source of the 7 T cell receptor beta chains below, sequenced in a study of beta chain features in type 1 diabetes. Study results and caveats: Within each of all four CD4+ subsets, Type 1 diabetes patients had TCRB CDR3s that were moderately but significantly shorter.

Expressed TCRB transcripts were sequenced because the isolated RNA had all been reverse transcribed beforehand. Produced via immunoSEQ multiplex PCR; TCRdb's table is partial and in-frame only. The sample includes about 400,000 clones, 10% to 15% of them seen just once. The antigens for these receptors are not known. Sequenced: naive CD4+ T cells from blood. The receptors derive from a woman between 18 and 30 years old with type 1 diabetes.

This chain uses TRBV10-3 with TRBJ1-1; 7 bases match TRBD1. This CDR3 is 16 amino acids long. CDR1 ENHRY and CDR2 SYGVKD come from the germline V gene. Trimming removed 2 bases from V and 8 bases from J; junction bases left unmatched: 14. CDR3 DNA: TGTGCCATCAGTGAGGGAGAACAGGGGATGGGGGTAGAAGCTTTCTTT. Encoded protein: CAISEGEQGMGVEAFF.

The CDR3 loop reads CASSEANQPQHF. In DNA form, the CDR3 reads TGTGCCAGCAGTGAAGCTAATCAGCCCCAGCATTTT. The J gene is TRBJ1-5, the V gene TRBV28, with D unresolved. Germline-derived CDR1 and CDR2 are MDHEN and SYDVKM. The V end lost 5 bases, the J end lost 4 bases, and 6 bases lay between the germline ends. CDR3 length equals 12 residues.

In this sample, this clone turned up a few times. The gene calls are TRBV4-3 and TRBJ1-3; 7 bases map to TRBD1. Unmatched junction bases numbered 7, after V lost 3 bases and J lost 2 bases. CDR3 length equals 16 residues. CDR1 and CDR2 from the germline V gene are LGHNA and YSLEER. The CDR3 DNA reads as TGCGCCAGCAGCCAGATCCAGGGGGACACTGGAAACACCATATATTTT. Amino acids: CASSQIQGDTGNTIYF.

The chain joins TRBV14 to TRBJ1-4; the D is unclear. Trimming took 4 bases from V and 4 from J, leaving 10 bases between them. Germline assignment: CDR1 SGHDN and CDR2 FVKESK. The CDR3 extends over 14 amino acids. CDR3 DNA sequence: TGTGCCAGCAGCCGACGGGATTTTAATGAAAAACTGTTTTTT. Translating gives CASSRRDFNEKLFF.

The sample holds a few counts of this clone. This chain uses TRBV7-2 with TRBJ2-5, with D tentatively TRBD1 (5 bases). The CDR3 loop spans 15 amino acids. Germline lookup yields CDR1 SGHTA and CDR2 FQGNSA. V was pared by 5 bases and J by 1 base, with 14 bases between. CDR3 sequence reads: CASSRSWGPQETQYF. The DNA of the CDR3 is TGTGCCAGCAGCCGCTCCTGGGGCCCCCAAGAGACCCAGTACTTC.

This clone was seen more than once but under ten times. V gene TRBV6-6 combines with J gene TRBJ1-4, with 7 bases matching TRBD1. CDR1 and CDR2 (germline): MNHNY, SVGAGI (reference sequence). The CDR3 runs 15 residues. With 5 bases clipped from V and 0 bases from J, the junction kept 3 bases outside the gene matches. Written as DNA, the CDR3 is TGTGCCAGCAGTGGGACAGTTGCAACTAATGAAAAACTGTTTTTT. Translated: CASSGTVATNEKLFF.

The CDR3 DNA is TGCAGCGTGGGAGGGACTAGCGGGGAGTCTGGAGATACGCAGTATTTT. Translation gives CSVGGTSGESGDTQYF. The J gene is TRBJ2-3, the V gene TRBV29-1; TRBD2 matches at 13 bases. V dropped 6 bases and J dropped 5; count of bases not matched to a gene: 11. The CDR3 contains 16 residues. CDR1 is SQVTM, CDR2 ANQGSEA, per germline.